The text below deals with one T cell receptor (beta chain). Its antigen is currently unknown. The data originate from a study of shared clonotypes between healthy human individuals. CDR1 is SGHTA, CDR2 FQGNSA, per germline. The CDR3 loop spans 18 amino acids. The ends lost 6 bases at V and 0 bases at J; junction bases unmatched: 7. Study outcomes and limitations: Compared with clonotypes that all four donors shared, non-shared clonotypes had lower generation probabilities. Shared across a few donors were 4% to 5% of the naive CD4 clonotypes.

Original methodology: Filtering was not the same, since immunoSEQ gave junction-only sequences without quality scores. Clones were sequenced by immunoSEQ multiplex PCR, and TCRdb holds only the in-frame ones, with some missing. V, J and clone size are those of that table, while D and trimming were read from the DNA. The sample shows about 2,500,000 clones, approximately 90% of them seen only once. This sequence was found in a man aged 18 to 29 in good health. The V call is TRBV7-2, the J call TRBJ2-1, with 14 bases matching TRBD2. The sample consisted of naive CD4+ T cells sorted from blood. Subset specified: CD45RA+ positively selected. Here the CDR3 DNA reads TGTGCCAGCAGTCGGGGACTAGCGGGAGCTCCCTCCTACAATGAGCAGTTCTTC. Encoded protein: CASSRGLAGAPSYNEQFF.